This is a list of T cell receptor beta chains from one sample in a study of beta chain features in type 1 diabetes. The assay was immunoSEQ multiplex PCR, and TCRdb's table has in-frame clones only and misses some. This table has about 140,000 clones, around 7% appearing once. Sequenced sample: central memory CD4+ T cells from blood. The receptors here all came from a woman aged 30 to 39 in good health. Each CDR3 is given with its conserved first and last residue. Each record gives: J gene, V gene, D gene, clone size, CDR3 DNA, CDR3 protein. The D gene is left open where the match is weak. Clone sizes are given selectively: once, few, many, or a class where the clone is expanded.

J gene: TRBJ1-4; V gene: TRBV30; D gene: .; clone size: .; CDR3 DNA: TGTGCCTGGAGTTGGCGCAGGGGTAGTGAAAAACTGTTTTTT; CDR3 protein: CAWSWRRGSEKLFF
J gene: TRBJ1-3; V gene: TRBV28; D gene: TRBD1; clone size: few; CDR3 DNA: TGTGCCAGCAGGACGCCCGGGACAGGGGATGGAAACACCATATATTTT; CDR3 protein: CASRTPGTGDGNTIYF
J gene: TRBJ2-3; V gene: TRBV7-2; D gene: .; clone size: few; CDR3 DNA: TGTGCCAGCAGCTTAGAGGGCAGGGAGTATTTT; CDR3 protein: CASSLEGREYF
J gene: TRBJ2-3; V gene: TRBV27; D gene: .; clone size: few; CDR3 DNA: TGTGCCAGCAGTTCCGACCAGACAATGTCCGTCACAGATACGCAGTATTTT; CDR3 protein: CASSSDQTMSVTDTQYF
J gene: TRBJ2-7; V gene: TRBV7-8; D gene: TRBD1; clone size: .; CDR3 DNA: TGTGCCAGCAGCCACGACACCGGACACACACAGGGGGCCACCTACGAGCAGTACTTC; CDR3 protein: CASSHDTGHTQGATYEQYF
J gene: TRBJ2-3; V gene: TRBV5-8; D gene: TRBD2; clone size: few; CDR3 DNA: TGTGCCTCGCCCCTACTAGCGGGCGCAGATACGCAGTATTTT; CDR3 protein: CASPLLAGADTQYF
J gene: TRBJ2-1; V gene: TRBV4-3; D gene: .; clone size: .; CDR3 DNA: TGCGCCAGCAGCCCATCACTGGGCCTGTCCGTATACAATGAGCAGTTCTTC; CDR3 protein: CASSPSLGLSVYNEQFF
J gene: TRBJ2-1; V gene: TRBV4-3; D gene: .; clone size: few; CDR3 DNA: TGCGCCAGCAGCCAAGATCAGAGTTTGGGACACTTTGCCTACAATGAGCAGTTCTTC; CDR3 protein: CASSQDQSLGHFAYNEQFF
J gene: TRBJ2-7; V gene: TRBV5-1; D gene: TRBD1; clone size: few; CDR3 DNA: TGCGCCAGCAGCTTGATGGACAGGGGCGAGCAGTACTTC; CDR3 protein: CASSLMDRGEQYF
J gene: TRBJ2-6; V gene: TRBV28; D gene: TRBD2; clone size: few; CDR3 DNA: TGTGCCAGCGGATCGGGACTAGCGGTATCTGGGGCCAACGTCCTGACTTTC; CDR3 protein: CASGSGLAVSGANVLTF
J gene: TRBJ2-5; V gene: TRBV30; D gene: .; clone size: many; CDR3 DNA: TGTGCCTGGAGTGGTGACAGTGTTGGGACCCAGTACTTC; CDR3 protein: CAWSGDSVGTQYF
J gene: TRBJ1-1; V gene: TRBV2; D gene: TRBD1; clone size: .; CDR3 DNA: TGTGCCAGCAGATTTCCGGGACAGGGTATTCTTAGCACGAAAGCTTTCTTT; CDR3 protein: CASRFPGQGILSTKAFF
J gene: TRBJ1-5; V gene: TRBV18; D gene: .; clone size: many; CDR3 DNA: TGTGCCAGCTCACCAGCGGACTATCAGCCCCAGCATTTT; CDR3 protein: CASSPADYQPQHF
J gene: TRBJ2-3; V gene: TRBV4-3; D gene: TRBD2; clone size: .; CDR3 DNA: TGCGCCAGCAGCCAAGCTGTGGGACTACGAGGCGCAGATACGCAGTATTTT; CDR3 protein: CASSQAVGLRGADTQYF
J gene: TRBJ2-3; V gene: TRBV4-3; D gene: .; clone size: few; CDR3 DNA: TGCGCCAGCAGCCAAGAGCGACAAGGAATAGAGTATTTT; CDR3 protein: CASSQERQGIEYF
J gene: TRBJ2-2; V gene: TRBV14; D gene: TRBD2; clone size: .; CDR3 DNA: TGTGCCAGCAGCCAGCATCAAGGGAGGGACGCGGAGCTGTTTTTT; CDR3 protein: CASSQHQGRDAELFF
J gene: TRBJ2-1; V gene: TRBV7-6; D gene: .; clone size: few; CDR3 DNA: TGTGCCAGCAGCCAAAGAAAAGCGGGCTCCTACAATGAGCAGTTCTTC; CDR3 protein: CASSQRKAGSYNEQFF
J gene: TRBJ2-1; V gene: TRBV15; D gene: .; clone size: few; CDR3 DNA: TGTGCCACCAGCAACCGGTTGTACAATGAGCAGTTCTTC; CDR3 protein: CATSNRLYNEQFF
J gene: TRBJ1-2; V gene: TRBV29-1; D gene: .; clone size: many; CDR3 DNA: TGCAGCGTTGAGGAGAACTATGGCTACACCTTC; CDR3 protein: CSVEENYGYTF
J gene: TRBJ2-7; V gene: TRBV28; D gene: TRBD2; clone size: .; CDR3 DNA: TGTGCCAGCCACTCCCTAGCGGGAGCTGGATACGAGCAGTACTTC; CDR3 protein: CASHSLAGAGYEQYF
J gene: TRBJ2-7; V gene: TRBV14; D gene: TRBD1; clone size: few; CDR3 DNA: TGTGCCAGCAGCCTTACCGGGACAGGGCTCCACGAGCAGTACTTC; CDR3 protein: CASSLTGTGLHEQYF
J gene: TRBJ2-5; V gene: TRBV6-5; D gene: TRBD2; clone size: .; CDR3 DNA: TGTGCCAGCAGTTTCCGGGGGGGCGTGGAGACCCAGTACTTC; CDR3 protein: CASSFRGGVETQYF
J gene: TRBJ2-1; V gene: TRBV29-1; D gene: TRBD1; clone size: few; CDR3 DNA: TGCAGCGTTGAAAGATTTAAGGGGACAGCAAAAAATGAGCAGTTCTTC; CDR3 protein: CSVERFKGTAKNEQFF
J gene: TRBJ2-4; V gene: TRBV4-2; D gene: TRBD1; clone size: few; CDR3 DNA: TGTGCCAGCAGCCAAGATGTGAGACAGGGGGTGGGAATAGCCAAAAACATTCAGTACTTC; CDR3 protein: CASSQDVRQGVGIAKNIQYF
J gene: TRBJ1-1; V gene: TRBV7-9; D gene: TRBD1; clone size: many; CDR3 DNA: TGTGCCAGCAGCGGACAGGGGGTTGGGAACACTGAAGCTTTCTTT; CDR3 protein: CASSGQGVGNTEAFF
J gene: TRBJ1-5; V gene: TRBV4-2; D gene: .; clone size: few; CDR3 DNA: TGTGCCAGCAGCCAAGAGTTGGGGGCGGGTGAAAAGCCCCAGCATTTT; CDR3 protein: CASSQELGAGEKPQHF
J gene: TRBJ1-1; V gene: TRBV28; D gene: .; clone size: .; CDR3 DNA: TGTGCCACCAACAAGGAGTTGGTAACTGAAGCTTTCTTT; CDR3 protein: CATNKELVTEAFF
J gene: TRBJ1-5; V gene: TRBV19; D gene: .; clone size: .; CDR3 DNA: TGTGCCACCCAGACAGGCGTCCGGCAAGGTCAGCCCCAGCATTTT; CDR3 protein: CATQTGVRQGQPQHF
J gene: TRBJ1-2; V gene: TRBV27; D gene: TRBD1; clone size: few; CDR3 DNA: TGTGCCAGCAGTCCTACCGAGGGAGGCAGGGGGGACGGCTACACCTTC; CDR3 protein: CASSPTEGGRGDGYTF
J gene: TRBJ2-1; V gene: TRBV9; D gene: TRBD1; clone size: few; CDR3 DNA: TGTGCCAGCAGTTCAGGACAGGGCACCTACAATGAGCAGTTCTTC; CDR3 protein: CASSSGQGTYNEQFF
J gene: TRBJ2-7; V gene: TRBV4-2; D gene: TRBD2; clone size: .; CDR3 DNA: TGTGCCAGCAGCCAAGCTCTAGCGGGAGGGTACGAGCAGTACTTC; CDR3 protein: CASSQALAGGYEQYF
J gene: TRBJ1-2; V gene: TRBV28; D gene: TRBD1; clone size: many; CDR3 DNA: TGTGCCAGCAGTTTAGTACAGGGGAACTATGGCTACACCTTC; CDR3 protein: CASSLVQGNYGYTF
J gene: TRBJ1-1; V gene: TRBV7-2; D gene: TRBD1; clone size: few; CDR3 DNA: TGTGCCAGCAGCTTACAGGGACAGGGGGGGACTGAAGCTTTCTTT; CDR3 protein: CASSLQGQGGTEAFF
J gene: TRBJ1-5; V gene: TRBV28; D gene: .; clone size: few; CDR3 DNA: TGTGCCAGCAGTTCGCCTATGGGAGGTCAGCCCCAGCATTTT; CDR3 protein: CASSSPMGGQPQHF
J gene: TRBJ2-2; V gene: TRBV4-3; D gene: TRBD1; clone size: few; CDR3 DNA: TGCGCCAGCAGCCCCGGACAGGGTAACACCGGGGAGCTGTTTTTT; CDR3 protein: CASSPGQGNTGELFF
J gene: TRBJ2-2; V gene: TRBV2; D gene: TRBD2; clone size: .; CDR3 DNA: TGTGCCAGCAGTGAATGGTCTAGCGGGAACACCGGGGAGCTGTTTTTT; CDR3 protein: CASSEWSSGNTGELFF
J gene: TRBJ2-1; V gene: TRBV18; D gene: .; clone size: few; CDR3 DNA: TGTGCCAGCTCACTGGGTTCCCCAGGCTCCTACAATGAGCAGTTCTTC; CDR3 protein: CASSLGSPGSYNEQFF
J gene: TRBJ2-3; V gene: TRBV5-1; D gene: TRBD2; clone size: few; CDR3 DNA: TGCGCCAGCAGCTCGCATCCAGCGGGAGAGGGGTCAGATACGCAGTATTTT; CDR3 protein: CASSSHPAGEGSDTQYF
J gene: TRBJ1-1; V gene: TRBV6-5; D gene: .; clone size: .; CDR3 DNA: TGTGCCAGCTGGTCCAGGGCGGAAGCTTTCTTT; CDR3 protein: CASWSRAEAFF
J gene: TRBJ2-6; V gene: TRBV29-1; D gene: TRBD1; clone size: few; CDR3 DNA: TGCAGCATTAGGGACAGGGGTGTCTCTGGGGCCAACGTCCTGACTTTC; CDR3 protein: CSIRDRGVSGANVLTF
J gene: TRBJ1-1; V gene: TRBV5-6; D gene: .; clone size: few; CDR3 DNA: TGTGCCAGCAGCTCAACGGTGAACACTGAAGCTTTCTTT; CDR3 protein: CASSSTVNTEAFF
J gene: TRBJ2-2; V gene: TRBV5-4; D gene: .; clone size: few; CDR3 DNA: TGTGCCAGCAGCTTGAGGCAGGGAGGCGCCGGGGAGCTGTTTTTT; CDR3 protein: CASSLRQGGAGELFF
J gene: TRBJ1-1; V gene: TRBV6-5; D gene: TRBD1; clone size: .; CDR3 DNA: TGTGCCAGCAGCCGTAACAGGGGCCCGAACACTGAAGCTTTCTTT; CDR3 protein: CASSRNRGPNTEAFF
J gene: TRBJ2-7; V gene: TRBV6-6; D gene: .; clone size: few; CDR3 DNA: TGTGCCAGCAGTTACGTGGGGCAGAGCTCCTACGAGCAGTACTTC; CDR3 protein: CASSYVGQSSYEQYF
J gene: TRBJ1-1; V gene: TRBV29-1; D gene: .; clone size: .; CDR3 DNA: TGCAGCGTTGGGGGGGGTTACACTGAAGCTTTCTTT; CDR3 protein: CSVGGGYTEAFF
J gene: TRBJ1-2; V gene: TRBV28; D gene: TRBD1; clone size: .; CDR3 DNA: TGTGCCAGCAGCCGGGACAGGGTCTATGGCTACACCTTC; CDR3 protein: CASSRDRVYGYTF
J gene: TRBJ2-7; V gene: TRBV14; D gene: TRBD2; clone size: few; CDR3 DNA: TGTGCCAGCAGCCCCAACCAAGCGGGACCGCTCCCCTACGAGCAGTACTTC; CDR3 protein: CASSPNQAGPLPYEQYF
J gene: TRBJ1-3; V gene: TRBV30; D gene: .; clone size: .; CDR3 DNA: TGTGCCTGGAATAGCTTGGGGCTTAGAAACACCATATATTTT; CDR3 protein: CAWNSLGLRNTIYF
J gene: TRBJ1-2; V gene: TRBV4-3; D gene: .; clone size: many; CDR3 DNA: TGCGCCAGCAGCCAAGATTACACAGCTTACTCGAGTGGCTACACCTTC; CDR3 protein: CASSQDYTAYSSGYTF
J gene: TRBJ1-5; V gene: TRBV29-1; D gene: TRBD1; clone size: many; CDR3 DNA: TGCAGCGTTGCTGTAGGGGGCGTCGGTCAGCCCCAGCATTTT; CDR3 protein: CSVAVGGVGQPQHF
J gene: TRBJ2-1; V gene: TRBV10-3; D gene: TRBD2; clone size: .; CDR3 DNA: TGTGCCATCAGTGCCGCTGGGACTAGCGGGAGAGGCAATGAGCAGTTCTTC; CDR3 protein: CAISAAGTSGRGNEQFF
J gene: TRBJ2-6; V gene: TRBV7-8; D gene: TRBD1; clone size: .; CDR3 DNA: TGTGCCAGCAGCCAAAGGGACAGGGGAACGGTGGGGGCCAACGTCCTGACTTTC; CDR3 protein: CASSQRDRGTVGANVLTF
J gene: TRBJ2-7; V gene: TRBV7-8; D gene: .; clone size: .; CDR3 DNA: TGTGCCAGCAGCTTAGCTGTGAGCTCCTACGAGCAGTACTTC; CDR3 protein: CASSLAVSSYEQYF
J gene: TRBJ1-1; V gene: TRBV11-2; D gene: .; clone size: .; CDR3 DNA: TGTGCCAGCAGCTTAGGCAGGACTGAAGCTTTCTTT; CDR3 protein: CASSLGRTEAFF
J gene: TRBJ2-7; V gene: TRBV28; D gene: .; clone size: few; CDR3 DNA: TGTGCCAGCAGTCCCCCGTCCCCGCGGCAGTACTTC; CDR3 protein: CASSPPSPRQYF